One sample yielded the 19 T cell receptor beta chains listed below, sequenced in a study of blood T cell repertoires in COVID-19. Some clones are missing from TCRdb's copy, which holds only in-frame ones; the method was immunoSEQ multiplex PCR. The sample has 200,000 to 250,000 clones, approximately 91% seen once. Sequencing used peripheral blood. Receptors originate from a woman aged 55-70 years with acute or convalescent COVID-19.

V and J are TRBV4-2 and TRBJ1-2; possibly TRBD1 for D (6 bases). Looked up from germline, CDR1 is LGHNA and CDR2 is YNFKEQ. V was trimmed by 0 bases and J by 7 bases, leaving 15 bases between them. The CDR3 extends over 15 amino acids. The CDR3 sequence: CASSQDSQGYGGYTF. In nucleotides, the CDR3 is TGTGCCAGCAGCCAAGATTCACAGGGATATGGTGGCTACACCTTC.

This rearrangement joins TRBV29-1 to TRBJ1-1; D perhaps matches TRBD1 (5 bases). The CDR3 contains 14 residues. Germline loops: CDR1 SQVTM, CDR2 ANQGSEA. The V and J ends lost 4 bases and 0 bases respectively, with 12 bases between them. CDR3 DNA sequence: TGCAGCGTTGCCCGCGGACAAATGAACACTGAAGCTTTCTTT. Amino acid sequence: CSVARGQMNTEAFF.

The genes are TRBV30 and TRBJ2-7, with 10 bases aligning to TRBD2. The ends lost 3 bases at V and 4 bases at J; junction bases unmatched: 9. The V gene's germline CDR1 is GTSNPN and CDR2 SVGIG (reference sequence). There are 15 residues in the CDR3. The CDR3 spells CAWSTLAGVGYEQYF. For the CDR3, the DNA is TGTGCCTGGAGCACTCTAGCGGGAGTGGGGTACGAGCAGTACTTC.

This clone is a singleton in its sample. CDR3 DNA: TGTGCCAGCAGTTATAGTAGGGGGAACCAGCTCACGTACTTC. It yields the protein CASSYSRGNQLTYF. This chain joins TRBV6-5 and TRBJ2-7; D may be TRBD1 (6 bases). Looked up from germline, CDR1 is MNHEY and CDR2 is SVGAGI. V was trimmed by 3 bases and J by 12 bases, leaving 21 bases between them. This CDR3 is built from 14 residues.

The chain carries TRBV28 and TRBJ2-3; possibly TRBD2 for D (5 bases). The CDR3 is 15 amino acids. The germline V gene has CDR1 MDHEN and CDR2 SYDVKM. The ends were cut back, 3 bases at V and 0 bases at J, with 10 bases in the middle. CDR3 nucleotides: TGTGCCAGCAGTTTCAGGAGGACTAGCACAGATACGCAGTATTTT. Its protein is CASSFRRTSTDTQYF. Drawing the rest from reference TRBV28 and TRBJ2-3, the complete variable domain is DVKVTQSSRYLVKRTGEKVFLECVQDMDHENMFWYRQDPGLGLRLIYFSYDVKMKEKGDIPEGYSVSREKKERFSLILESASTNQTSMYLCASSFRRTSTDTQYFGPGTRLTVL.

The rearrangement links TRBV7-3 to TRBJ2-1; 10 bases agree with TRBD2. This CDR3 has 15 amino acids. CDR1 and CDR2 from the germline V gene are SGHTA and FQGTGA. With 5 bases clipped from V and 2 bases from J, the junction kept 3 bases outside the gene matches. CDR3 in DNA: TGTGCCAGCAGCCTTAGCGGGGGGCCCTACAATGAGCAGTTCTTC. This codes for CASSLSGGPYNEQFF.

This clone appeared a single time. The J gene is TRBJ1-5, the V gene TRBV19, with 12 positions matching TRBD1. The trim removed 4 bases at V and 6 bases at J, leaving 4 bases unmatched. The CDR3 loop spans 15 amino acids. Germline CDR1 is LNHDA and CDR2 is SQIVND (reference sequence). The CDR3 nucleotides are TGTGCCAGTAGTAGGGGACAGGGGGCAATTCAGCCCCAGCATTTT. Translation gives CASSRGQGAIQPQHF. Supplemented by reference TRBV19 and TRBJ1-5, the full variable domain reads DGGITQSPKYLFRKEGQNVTLSCEQNLNHDAMYWYRQDPGQGLRLIYYSQIVNDFQKGDIAEGYSVSREKKESFPLTVTSAQKNPTAFYLCASSRGQGAIQPQHFGDGTRLSIL.

The rearrangement links TRBV3-1 (or the pseudogene TRBV3-2) to TRBJ1-1, with D possibly matching TRBD1 (6 bases). Germline V CDR1 and CDR2: LGHDT, YNNKEL (reference sequence). The CDR3 runs to 14 residues. The germline V and J ends were trimmed by 5 bases and 2 bases, with 12 bases remaining between them. CDR3 loop: CASSTGMGNTEAFF. CDR3 DNA sequence: TGTGCCAGCAGCACAGGGATGGGAAACACTGAAGCTTTCTTT.

This rearrangement joins TRBV15 to TRBJ1-4; TRBD1 matches 8 bases. After removal of 1 base from V and 2 bases from J, the junction contained 3 bases not matched to a gene. Germline V gives CDR1 LNHNV, CDR2 YYDKDF (reference sequence). The CDR3 totals 16 residues. DNA of the CDR3: TGTGCCACCAGCAGAGGACAGGGGTTGACTAATGAAAAACTGTTTTTT. Translated, it gives CATSRGQGLTNEKLFF.

This sequence joins TRBV11-1 and TRBJ1-1; 8 bases fit TRBD1. CDR1 SGHAT and CDR2 FQDESV come from the germline V gene (reference sequence). J lost 4 bases, V lost 5 bases, and 6 bases had no gene match. The CDR3 covers 14 residues. CDR3 DNA sequence: TGTGCCAGCAGCACAAGGACAGGGATCACTGAAGCTTTCTTT. Protein product: CASSTRTGITEAFF. Based on the CDR3 plus reference TRBV11-1 and TRBJ1-1, the full variable domain is EAEVAQSPRYKITEKSQAVAFWCDPISGHATLYWYRQILGQGPELLVQFQDESVVDDSQLPKDRFSAERLKGVDSTLKIQPAELGDSAMYLCASSTRTGITEAFFGQGTRLTVV.

V usage is TRBV19 and J usage is TRBJ2-7; 11 bases are shared with TRBD1. Germline V CDR1 and CDR2: LNHDA, SQIVND (reference sequence). The CDR3 totals 15 residues. Trimming took 5 bases from V and 4 from J; bases not matched to a gene: 7. DNA of the CDR3: TGTGCCAGTAGTGTGGGACAGGGGGTAATGTACGAGCAGTACTTC. Protein: CASSVGQGVMYEQYF.

The chain is built from TRBV19 and TRBJ1-1; D is uncertain. This CDR3 contains 13 residues. Looked up from germline, CDR1 is LNHDA and CDR2 is SQIVND (reference sequence). Trimming removed 5 bases at V and 0 bases at J, with 7 bases between. The CDR3 reads CASSLTLNTEAFF. CDR3 in DNA: TGTGCCAGTAGTTTGACACTGAACACTGAAGCTTTCTTT.

V gene TRBV27 combines with J gene TRBJ1-6, with 7 bases lining up with TRBD1. The CDR3 has 18 amino acids. V was clipped by 2 bases and J by 3 bases; unmatched bases: 10. Germline V gives CDR1 MNHEY, CDR2 SMNVEV (reference sequence). CDR3 nucleotides: TGTGCCAGCAGTTTAAGCCGAAACCGGGACAGCTATAATTCACCCCTCCACTTT. This sequence encodes CASSLSRNRDSYNSPLHF.

The rearrangement joins TRBV27 to TRBJ1-3, with TRBD1 identical over 7 bases. After removal of 6 bases from V and 2 bases from J, the junction contained 7 bases not matched to a gene. CDR1 and CDR2 (germline): MNHEY, SMNVEV (reference sequence). This CDR3 spans 15 amino acids. CDR3 protein: CASRPTGKAGNTIYF. The CDR3 bases are TGTGCCAGCAGACCGACAGGGAAGGCTGGAAACACCATATATTTT.

The J gene is TRBJ1-1, the V gene TRBV15; 7 bases map to TRBD1. V was clipped by 3 bases and J by 5 bases; unmatched bases: 6. The CDR3 runs 14 residues. CDR1 and CDR2 (germline): LNHNV, YYDKDF (reference sequence). The CDR3 reads CATSREQGRTEAFF. CDR3 in DNA: TGTGCCACCAGCAGGGAACAGGGGAGAACTGAAGCTTTCTTT.

The chain is built from TRBV11-2 and TRBJ1-6, with D perhaps matching TRBD1 (5 bases). CDR3 size: 14 residues. V was pared by 3 bases and J by 9 bases, with 12 bases between. The germline V gene has CDR1 SGHAT and CDR2 FQNNGV. As DNA, the CDR3 is TGTGCCAGCAGCTTTGGGCCCGGGGGTTCACCCCTCCACTTT. This sequence encodes CASSFGPGGSPLHF.

The V and J genes are TRBV6-2 or TRBV6-3 and TRBJ2-1, with 7 bases matching TRBD1. The CDR3 has 15 amino acids. J gave up 5 bases and V 6 bases, and 10 bases lay outside the gene matches. CDR1 MNHEY and CDR2 SVGEGT come from the germline V gene. CDR3 DNA sequence: TGTGCCAGCAGCACTGACAGGGTTTTAGACAATGAGCAGTTCTTC. Translating gives CASSTDRVLDNEQFF.

This rearrangement joins TRBV5-1 to TRBJ1-6; 10 nucleotides align to TRBD1. J was trimmed by 7 bases and V by 0 bases; bases with no gene match: 1. Per germline, CDR1 SGHRS and CDR2 YFSETQ. The CDR3 loop spans 15 amino acids. CDR3 loop: CASSLAGQGNSPLHF. Here the CDR3 DNA reads TGCGCCAGCAGCTTGGCGGGACAGGGGAATTCACCCCTCCACTTT.

The rearrangement links TRBV6-2 or TRBV6-3 to TRBJ2-7, with 10 bases matching TRBD2. J lost 8 bases, V lost 5 bases, and 6 bases had no gene match. This CDR3 spans 13 amino acids. The germline V gene encodes CDR1 MNHEY and CDR2 SVGEGT. The CDR3 bases are TGTGCCAGCAGTCTAGCGGGAGAAGGGAAGCAGTACTTC. This translates into CASSLAGEGKQYF.